The present T cell receptor (beta chain) was sequenced within a study of PD-1 blockade in classical Hodgkin lymphoma. The table came from immunoSEQ multiplex PCR; TCRdb's copy has only in-frame clones and leaves some out. The sample holds 25,000 to 35,000 clones; 80% to 90% are singletons and the top ten take approximately 0.8%. The time point denotes: cycle 4 day 1 (C4D1), after about 6 weeks of nivolumab. Relapses following autologous stem cell transplantation were seen in all patients, with brentuximab vedotin exposure varying. Purification of CD4+ T cells from thawed PBMCs was performed via magnetic negative selection. This TCR derives from a human donor with classical Hodgkin lymphoma. The sample was CD4+ T cells from blood, taken before the fourth cycle of nivolumab.

The CDR3 protein is CASSKQGNEQFF. The DNA for the CDR3 is TGTGCCAGCTCAAAACAGGGGAATGAGCAGTTCTTC. The rearrangement uses TRBV18 and TRBJ2-1; 7 nucleotides align to TRBD1. This CDR3 contains 12 residues. In germline, CDR1 is KGHSH, CDR2 LQKENI. J lost 7 bases, V lost 5 bases, and 2 bases had no gene match.